This TCR beta chain was recovered during a study of blood T cell repertoires in COVID-19. Trimming cost V 4 bases and J 4 bases, with 26 bases left between them. This CDR3 is built from 19 residues. Germline lookup yields CDR1 SGHRS and CDR2 YFSETQ. Original processing notes: From reference gene primer amplification, estimates of nucleated cell counts were derived. TCRdb's table, derived via immunoSEQ multiplex PCR, lists solely in-frame clones and lacks some. V and J calls and clone size are those listed in that table; D and trimming were worked out from the DNA. The repertoire holds 250,000 to 300,000 clones, roughly 89% seen once, with roughly 1.9% in the top ten.

The sequenced material came from PBMCs or T cells enriched from blood (not recorded which). The TCR sequence derives from a woman between 55 and 75 years old who had recovered from COVID-19. This chain connects TRBV5-1 to TRBJ1-4; weak D call: TRBD1 (6 bases). DNA of the CDR3: TGCGCCAGCAGCCCCGGCACAGGGAACGATGTTGCGGGTAATGAAAAACTGTTTTTT. Translation: CASSPGTGNDVAGNEKLFF. Full variable domain (outside the CDR3, taken from reference TRBV5-1 and TRBJ1-4): KAGVTQTPRYLIKTRGQQVTLSCSPISGHRSVSWYQQTPGQGLQFLFEYFSETQRNKGNFPGRFSGRQFSNSRSEMNVSTLELGDSALYLCASSPGTGNDVAGNEKLFFGSGTQLSVL.